The sequence of this T cell receptor (beta chain) was determined in a study of shared clonotypes between healthy human individuals. Looking at the study overall: Serving as donors were a couple of women and a few men, whose ages spanned 18 to 49. Study conclusions and caveats: Only blood samples were collected, and tissue repertoires likely differ. What naive subsets generally showed was a larger estimated richness than memory subsets showed.

The CDR3 is made up of 18 amino acids. CDR1 SGHTA and CDR2 FQGNSA come from the germline V gene. Deletions cut 2 bases from V and 2 bases from J, with 20 bases between. Every subset had its genomic DNA shared out evenly among several immunoSEQ plates. The protocol was immunoSEQ multiplex PCR, while the TCRdb copy is restricted to in-frame clones and leaves out a portion. Of roughly 1.4 million clones detected, about 98.5% appear once; the ten largest clones hold 0.36%. This clone was picked up one time. Its antigen is as yet unknown. The genes are TRBV7-2 and TRBJ2-3; D tentatively reads TRBD1 or TRBD2 (5 bases each). Input material: naive CD4+ T cells sorted from blood. Subset described: CD45RA+ positively selected. The TCR sequence derives from a man aged 25 to 45 in good health. CDR3 protein: CASSLTTSARGDTDTQYF. The CDR3 coding sequence is TGTGCCAGCAGCTTAACGACAAGTGCGAGAGGGGACACAGATACGCAGTATTTT.